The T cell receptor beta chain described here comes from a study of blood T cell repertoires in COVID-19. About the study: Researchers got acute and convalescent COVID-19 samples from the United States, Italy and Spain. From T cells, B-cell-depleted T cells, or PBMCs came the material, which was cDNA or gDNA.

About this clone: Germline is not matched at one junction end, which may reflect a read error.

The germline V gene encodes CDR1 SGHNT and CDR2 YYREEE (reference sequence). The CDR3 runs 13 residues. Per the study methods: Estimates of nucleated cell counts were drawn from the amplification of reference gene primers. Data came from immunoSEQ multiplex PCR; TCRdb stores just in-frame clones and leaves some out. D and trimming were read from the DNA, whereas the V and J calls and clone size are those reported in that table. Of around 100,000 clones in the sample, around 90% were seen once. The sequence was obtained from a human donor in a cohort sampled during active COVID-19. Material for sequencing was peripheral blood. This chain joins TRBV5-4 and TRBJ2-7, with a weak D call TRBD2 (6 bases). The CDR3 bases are TGTGCCAGCAGCCCCAACCCTAACCCGGGAGCCCACTTC. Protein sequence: CASSPNPNPGAHF.